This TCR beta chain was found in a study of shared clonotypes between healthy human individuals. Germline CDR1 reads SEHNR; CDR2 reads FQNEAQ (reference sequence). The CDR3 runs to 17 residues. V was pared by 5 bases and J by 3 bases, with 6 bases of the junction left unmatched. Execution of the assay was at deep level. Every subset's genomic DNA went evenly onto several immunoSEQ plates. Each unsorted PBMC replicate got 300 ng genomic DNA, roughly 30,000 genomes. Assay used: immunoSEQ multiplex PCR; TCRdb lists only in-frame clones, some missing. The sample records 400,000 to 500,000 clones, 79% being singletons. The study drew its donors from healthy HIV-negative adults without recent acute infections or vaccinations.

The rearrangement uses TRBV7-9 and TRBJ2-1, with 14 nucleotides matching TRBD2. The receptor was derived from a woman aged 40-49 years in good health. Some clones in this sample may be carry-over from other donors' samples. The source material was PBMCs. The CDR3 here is CASSRGTSGSHYNEQFF. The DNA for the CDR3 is TGTGCCAGCAGCCGTGGGACTAGCGGGAGCCACTACAATGAGCAGTTCTTC.